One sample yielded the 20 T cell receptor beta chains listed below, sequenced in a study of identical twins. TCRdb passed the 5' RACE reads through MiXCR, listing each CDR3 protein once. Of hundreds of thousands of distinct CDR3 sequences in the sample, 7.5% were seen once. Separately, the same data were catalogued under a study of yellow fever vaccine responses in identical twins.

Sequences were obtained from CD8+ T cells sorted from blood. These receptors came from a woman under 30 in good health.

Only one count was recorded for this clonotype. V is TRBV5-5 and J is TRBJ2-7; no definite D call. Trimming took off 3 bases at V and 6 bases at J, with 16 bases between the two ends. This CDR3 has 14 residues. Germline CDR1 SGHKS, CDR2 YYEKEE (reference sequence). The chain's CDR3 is CASSCGLLCCEQYF. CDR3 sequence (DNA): TGTGCCAGCAGCTGTGGGCTCCTCTGCTGCGAGCAGTACTTC.

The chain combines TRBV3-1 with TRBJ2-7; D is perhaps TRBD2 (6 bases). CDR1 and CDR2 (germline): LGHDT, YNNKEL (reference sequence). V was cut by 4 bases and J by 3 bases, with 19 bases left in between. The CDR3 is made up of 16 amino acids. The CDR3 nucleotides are TGTGCCAGCAGCCTCGGGAAGGGAGTCGGGGGCTACGAGCAGTACTTC. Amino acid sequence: CASSLGKGVGGYEQYF.

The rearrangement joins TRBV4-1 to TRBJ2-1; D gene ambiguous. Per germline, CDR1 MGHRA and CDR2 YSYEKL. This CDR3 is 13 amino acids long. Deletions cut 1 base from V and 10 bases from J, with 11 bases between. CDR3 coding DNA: TGCGCCAGCAGCCAAGCGGCCATCGACGAGCAGTTCTTC. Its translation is CASSQAAIDEQFF.

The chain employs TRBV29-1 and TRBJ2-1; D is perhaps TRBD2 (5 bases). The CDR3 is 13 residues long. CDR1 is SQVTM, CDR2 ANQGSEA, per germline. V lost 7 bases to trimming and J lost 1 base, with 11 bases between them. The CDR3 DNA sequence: TGCAGCGCGCTAGCTACTTCCTACAATGAGCAGTTCTTC. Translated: CSALATSYNEQFF.

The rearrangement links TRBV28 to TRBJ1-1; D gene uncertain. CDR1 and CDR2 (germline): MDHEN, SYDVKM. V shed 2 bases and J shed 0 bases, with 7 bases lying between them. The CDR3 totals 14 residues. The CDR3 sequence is CASSLSWVNTEAFF. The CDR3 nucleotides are TGTGCCAGCAGTTTAAGTTGGGTGAACACTGAAGCTTTCTTT.

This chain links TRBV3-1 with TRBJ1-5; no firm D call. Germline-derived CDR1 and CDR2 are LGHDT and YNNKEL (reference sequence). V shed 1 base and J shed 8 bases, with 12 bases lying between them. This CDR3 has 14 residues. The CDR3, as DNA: TGTGCCAGCAGCCAAGGGTCAGAGAGGGAGCCCCAGCATTTT. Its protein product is CASSQGSEREPQHF.

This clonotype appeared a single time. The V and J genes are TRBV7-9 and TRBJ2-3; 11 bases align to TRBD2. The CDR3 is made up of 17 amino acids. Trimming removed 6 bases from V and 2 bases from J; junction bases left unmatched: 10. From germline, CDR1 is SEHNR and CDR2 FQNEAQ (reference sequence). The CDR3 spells CASSSPTSGDYTDTQYF. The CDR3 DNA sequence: TGTGCCAGCAGTTCCCCGACTAGCGGGGACTACACAGATACGCAGTATTTT. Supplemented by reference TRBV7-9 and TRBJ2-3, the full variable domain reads DTGVSQNPRHKITKRGQNVTFRCDPISEHNRLYWYRQTLGQGPEFLTYFQNEAQLEKSRLLSDRFSAERPKGSFSTLEIQRTEQGDSAMYLCASSSPTSGDYTDTQYFGPGTRLTVL.

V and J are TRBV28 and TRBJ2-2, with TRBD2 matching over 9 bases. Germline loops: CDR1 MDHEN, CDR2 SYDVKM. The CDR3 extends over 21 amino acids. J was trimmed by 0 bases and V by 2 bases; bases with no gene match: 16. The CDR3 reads CASSLTVAGALRSTNTGELFF. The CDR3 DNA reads TGTGCCAGCAGTTTAACGGTAGCGGGGGCCTTACGGAGTACGAACACCGGGGAGCTGTTTTTT.

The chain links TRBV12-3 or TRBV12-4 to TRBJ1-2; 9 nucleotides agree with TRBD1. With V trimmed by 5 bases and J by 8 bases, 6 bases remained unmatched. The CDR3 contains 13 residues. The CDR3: CASSGQGMGGYTF. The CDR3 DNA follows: TGTGCCAGCAGTGGACAGGGGATGGGGGGCTACACCTTC.

The CDR3 sequence: CATSDLTGANTGELFF. CDR3 DNA: TGTGCCACCAGTGACCTGACAGGGGCGAACACCGGGGAGCTGTTTTTT. The chain combines TRBV24-1 with TRBJ2-2; 8 bases are a match to TRBD1. V shed 4 bases and J 0 bases; nucleotides not matched to a gene: 3. CDR3 size: 16 residues. CDR1 is KGHDR and CDR2 is SFDVKD in the germline V gene.

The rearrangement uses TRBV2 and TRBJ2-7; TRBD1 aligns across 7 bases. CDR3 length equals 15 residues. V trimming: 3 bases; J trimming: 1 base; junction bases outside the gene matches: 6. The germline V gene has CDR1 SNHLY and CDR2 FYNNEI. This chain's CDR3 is CASSEGDRESYEQYV. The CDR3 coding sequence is TGTGCCAGCAGTGAGGGGGACAGAGAATCCTACGAGCAGTACGTC.

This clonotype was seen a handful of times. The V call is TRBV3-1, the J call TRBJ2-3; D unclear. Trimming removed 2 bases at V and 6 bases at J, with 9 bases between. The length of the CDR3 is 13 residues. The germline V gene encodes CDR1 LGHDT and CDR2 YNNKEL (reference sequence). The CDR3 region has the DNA TGTGCCAGCAGCCAACCTGGGTTGGATACGCAGTATTTT. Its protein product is CASSQPGLDTQYF.

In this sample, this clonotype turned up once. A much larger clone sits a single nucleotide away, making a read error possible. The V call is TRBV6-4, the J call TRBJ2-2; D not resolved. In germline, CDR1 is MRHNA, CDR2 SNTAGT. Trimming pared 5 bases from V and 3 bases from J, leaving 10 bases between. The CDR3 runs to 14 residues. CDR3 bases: TGTGCCAGCAGTTTCAGCGTGGACACCGGGGAGCTGTTTTTT. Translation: CASSFSVDTGELFF.

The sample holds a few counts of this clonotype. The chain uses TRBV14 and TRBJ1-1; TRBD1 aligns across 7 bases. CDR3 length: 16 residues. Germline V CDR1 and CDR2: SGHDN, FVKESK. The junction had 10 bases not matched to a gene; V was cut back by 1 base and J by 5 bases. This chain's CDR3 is CASSQGFEGARTEAFF. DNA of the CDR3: TGTGCCAGCAGCCAAGGATTCGAGGGGGCGCGAACTGAAGCTTTCTTT.

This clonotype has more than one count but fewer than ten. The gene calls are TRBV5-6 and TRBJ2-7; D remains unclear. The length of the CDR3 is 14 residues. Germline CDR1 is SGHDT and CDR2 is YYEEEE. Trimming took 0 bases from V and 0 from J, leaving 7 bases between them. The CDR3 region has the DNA TGTGCCAGCAGCTTGGGGGATGGCTCCTACGAGCAGTACTTC. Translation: CASSLGDGSYEQYF.

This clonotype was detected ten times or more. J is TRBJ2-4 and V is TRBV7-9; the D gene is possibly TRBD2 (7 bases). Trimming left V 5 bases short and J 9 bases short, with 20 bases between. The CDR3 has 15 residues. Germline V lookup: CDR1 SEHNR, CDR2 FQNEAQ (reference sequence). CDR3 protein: CASSGWEGQQGIQYF. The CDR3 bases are TGTGCCAGCAGCGGATGGGAGGGACAACAAGGCATTCAGTACTTC.

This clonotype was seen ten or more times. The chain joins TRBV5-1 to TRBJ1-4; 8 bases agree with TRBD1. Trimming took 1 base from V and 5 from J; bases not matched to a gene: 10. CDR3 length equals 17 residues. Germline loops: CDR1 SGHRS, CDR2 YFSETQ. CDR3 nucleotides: TGCGCCAGCAGCTTGCTCCCCCAGGGGGCGGGGAATGAAAAACTGTTTTTT. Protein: CASSLLPQGAGNEKLFF.

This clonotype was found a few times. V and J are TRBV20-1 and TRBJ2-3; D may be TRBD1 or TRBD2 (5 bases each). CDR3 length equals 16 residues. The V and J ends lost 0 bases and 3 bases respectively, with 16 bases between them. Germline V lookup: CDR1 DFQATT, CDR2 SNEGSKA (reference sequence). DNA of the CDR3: TGCAGTGCTAGAGATAGGTGGGGGTTAGGTACAGATACGCAGTATTTT. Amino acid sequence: CSARDRWGLGTDTQYF.

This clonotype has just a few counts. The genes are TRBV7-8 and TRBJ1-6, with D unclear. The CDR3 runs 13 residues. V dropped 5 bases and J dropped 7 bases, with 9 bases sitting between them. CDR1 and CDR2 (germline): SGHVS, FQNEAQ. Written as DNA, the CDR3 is TGTGCCAGCAGCCTTGGACCGAATTCACCCCTCCACTTT. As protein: CASSLGPNSPLHF.

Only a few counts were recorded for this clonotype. The CDR3 loop reads CASSLDGSEQYF. The CDR3 bases are TGTGCCAGCAGCTTGGACGGCTCCGAGCAGTACTTC. V gene TRBV5-4 combines with J gene TRBJ2-7; D gene unclear. Germline CDR1 SGHNT, CDR2 YYREEE (reference sequence). The V end was cut by 0 bases, the J end by 6 bases, with 7 bases between. CDR3 length equals 12 residues.